This T cell receptor beta chain was captured by sequencing in a study of cytomegalovirus exposure and HLA in healthy donors. With 3 bases removed from V and 5 bases from J, the gap between germline ends came to 3 bases. CDR1 and CDR2 from the germline V gene are MDHEN and SYDVKM. This CDR3 has 11 residues. Primers: 60 Vbeta forward and 13 Jbeta reverse. Method: immunoSEQ multiplex PCR; TCRdb's copy keeps in-frame clones and lacks some. The repertoire consists of 120,000 or so clones, with roughly 80% occurring once and the leading ten covering around 3.7%. Remarks on this clone: Its antigen is currently unknown.

Study-wide results and limits: Later analysis showed most CMV-associated TCR beta chains appearing HLA-restricted. Across donors, sequencing depth was assumed by presence/absence analyses to be roughly uniform.

The origin of this receptor is a man aged 25-45 years in good health and CMV-seronegative. Sequencing was carried out using PBMCs. This chain joins TRBV28 and TRBJ2-3; D is unresolved. The CDR3 region has the DNA TGTGCCAGCAGTTTCAGAGATACGCAGTATTTT. Residues: CASSFRDTQYF.